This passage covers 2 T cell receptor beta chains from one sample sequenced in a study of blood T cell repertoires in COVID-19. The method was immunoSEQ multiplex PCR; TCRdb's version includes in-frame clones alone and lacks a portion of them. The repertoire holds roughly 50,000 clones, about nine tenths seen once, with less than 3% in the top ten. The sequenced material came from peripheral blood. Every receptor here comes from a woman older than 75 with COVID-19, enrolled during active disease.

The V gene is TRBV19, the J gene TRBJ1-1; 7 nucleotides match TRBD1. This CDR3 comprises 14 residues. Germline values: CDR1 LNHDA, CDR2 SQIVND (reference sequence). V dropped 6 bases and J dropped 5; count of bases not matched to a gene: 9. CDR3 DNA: TGTGCCAGTAGGGAGGACAGGAGAAATACTGAAGCTTTCTTT. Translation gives CASREDRRNTEAFF.

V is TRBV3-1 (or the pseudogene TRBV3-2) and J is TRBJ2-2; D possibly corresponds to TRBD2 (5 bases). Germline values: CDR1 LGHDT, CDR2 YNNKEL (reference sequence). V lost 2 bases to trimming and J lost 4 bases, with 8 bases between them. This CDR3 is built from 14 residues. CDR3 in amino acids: CASSQLATTGELFF. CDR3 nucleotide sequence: TGTGCCAGCAGCCAACTAGCAACCACCGGGGAGCTGTTTTTT.